The next 14 T cell receptor beta chains were all read from a single sample in a study of technical replicates of blood from several donors. The method was immunoSEQ multiplex PCR; TCRdb's version includes in-frame clones alone and lacks a portion of them. The sample contains over 15,000 clones, 86% of which appear only once. Sequenced: PBMCs. These receptors came from a human donor in good health.

V and J are TRBV13 and TRBJ2-7; TRBD2 aligns across 13 bases. Germline-derived CDR1 and CDR2 are PRHDT and FYEKMQ (reference sequence). CDR3 length: 18 amino acids. The J segment lost 0 bases and the V segment lost 5 bases, leaving 10 bases of the junction unmatched. This CDR3 is CASSETSGRIPTSYEQYF. In nucleotides, the CDR3 is TGTGCCAGCAGCGAGACTAGCGGGAGGATTCCGACCTCCTACGAGCAGTACTTC.

The V and J genes are TRBV27 and TRBJ1-1, with 8 bases identical to TRBD1. This CDR3 is built from 16 residues. After removal of 5 bases from V and 3 bases from J, the junction contained 11 bases not matched to a gene. CDR1 is MNHEY and CDR2 is SMNVEV in the germline V gene (reference sequence). This CDR3 reads CASSPDRVYMDTEAFF. The CDR3 region has the DNA TGTGCCAGCAGTCCGGACAGGGTTTATATGGACACTGAAGCTTTCTTT.

The chain links TRBV6-1 to TRBJ1-5, with D possibly being TRBD1 (5 bases). Germline-derived CDR1 and CDR2 are MNHNS and SASEGT. This CDR3 spans 15 amino acids. V was shortened by 7 bases and J by 7 bases, with 20 bases between the two germline ends. The CDR3 region has the DNA TGTGCCAGCACCGAAGACGGGGGGAGTGGGCAGCCCCAGCATTTT. This sequence encodes CASTEDGGSGQPQHF.

The chain is built from TRBV19 and TRBJ1-1; D perhaps matches TRBD1 (6 bases). The CDR3 extends over 17 amino acids. Trimming removed 3 bases from V and 0 bases from J, with 17 bases in between. CDR1 LNHDA and CDR2 SQIVND come from the germline V gene (reference sequence). Here the CDR3 reads CASSMARYWDMNTEAFF. The CDR3 nucleotides are TGTGCCAGTAGTATGGCCAGGTATTGGGACATGAACACTGAAGCTTTCTTT. Supplemented by reference TRBV19 and TRBJ1-1, the full variable domain reads DGGITQSPKYLFRKEGQNVTLSCEQNLNHDAMYWYRQDPGQGLRLIYYSQIVNDFQKGDIAEGYSVSREKKESFPLTVTSAQKNPTAFYLCASSMARYWDMNTEAFFGQGTRLTVV.

The chain uses TRBV4-1 and TRBJ2-7; TRBD1 agrees at 7 bases. The CDR3 extends over 15 amino acids. Germline-derived CDR1 and CDR2 are MGHRA and YSYEKL. The V gene end was trimmed by 0 bases and the J gene end by 8 bases; junction bases not matched to a gene: 10. The CDR3 is CASSQDSTGQFKQYF. CDR3 nucleotide sequence: TGCGCCAGCAGCCAAGATTCGACAGGGCAATTTAAGCAGTACTTC.

This sequence joins TRBV18 and TRBJ2-1, with D possibly matching TRBD2 (5 bases). The CDR3 runs to 13 residues. Germline values: CDR1 KGHSH, CDR2 LQKENI. V was pared by 3 bases and J by 6 bases, with 9 bases between. Here the CDR3 reads CASSPLALNEQFF. CDR3 nucleotides: TGTGCCAGCTCACCGCTAGCCCTCAATGAGCAGTTCTTC.

The chain employs TRBV6-5 and TRBJ1-1; 8 bases are a match to TRBD1. Per germline, CDR1 MNHEY and CDR2 SVGAGI. The CDR3 spans 15 residues. With 1 base clipped from V and 5 bases from J, the junction kept 6 bases outside the gene matches. The CDR3 bases are TGTGCCAGCAGTTACTTTCAGGGGGCTTTAACTGAAGCTTTCTTT. Amino acids: CASSYFQGALTEAFF.

This chain joins TRBV14 and TRBJ1-3, with a possible D match to TRBD1 (5 bases). There are 14 residues in the CDR3. The V gene's germline CDR1 is SGHDN and CDR2 FVKESK. Trimming cost V 4 bases and J 0 bases, with 7 bases left between them. The CDR3 sequence: CASSRGLSGNTIYF. CDR3 DNA sequence: TGTGCCAGCAGCCGGGGACTCTCTGGAAACACCATATATTTT.

This chain uses TRBV10-3 with TRBJ2-4; a weak D match, TRBD1 (6 bases). The CDR3 spans 12 residues. Germline V gene data show CDR1 as ENHRY and CDR2 as SYGVKD. The V and J ends lost 6 bases and 8 bases respectively, with 11 bases between them. CDR3 residues: CAIRPEGDIQYF. As DNA, the CDR3 is TGTGCCATCAGACCCGAGGGGGACATTCAGTACTTC.

The chain recombines TRBV6-1 with TRBJ1-1; D may be TRBD1 (5 bases). Trimming removed 8 bases at V and 2 bases at J, with 18 bases between. This CDR3 region has 15 residues. Germline V lookup: CDR1 MNHNS, CDR2 SASEGT. In DNA form, the CDR3 reads TGTGCCAGCCCCGGAGGGGCCCGTGACAACACTGAAGCTTTCTTT. Protein sequence: CASPGGARDNTEAFF.

The CDR3 sequence is CAWREQGANGYTF. Here the CDR3 DNA reads TGTGCCTGGAGGGAACAGGGGGCCAATGGCTACACCTTC. The rearrangement joins TRBV30 to TRBJ1-2; 9 bases fit TRBD1. Germline V gene lookup returns CDR1 GTSNPN and CDR2 SVGIG (reference sequence). The CDR3 consists of 13 residues. The V segment lost 3 bases and the J segment 6 bases; nucleotides outside the gene matches: 5.

This sequence joins TRBV5-1 and TRBJ2-7; TRBD1 aligns across 10 bases. V lost 4 bases and J lost 0; bases outside the gene matches: 7. This CDR3 spans 16 amino acids. Germline CDR1 is SGHRS and CDR2 is YFSETQ. CDR3 amino acids: CASSLGQGLGSYEQYF. CDR3 DNA: TGCGCCAGCAGCCTGGGACAGGGGTTAGGCTCCTACGAGCAGTACTTC.

This rearrangement joins TRBV5-8 to TRBJ2-3; no clear D gene. V shed 3 bases and J shed 4 bases, with 9 bases lying between them. This CDR3 is 13 amino acids long. CDR1 is SGHTS and CDR2 is YDEGEE in the germline V gene. As DNA, the CDR3 is TGTGCCAGCAGCTCCGAGCCCCCAGATACGCAGTATTTT. It codes for CASSSEPPDTQYF.

The chain carries TRBV6-5 and TRBJ1-2; no definite D call. Looked up from germline, CDR1 is MNHEY and CDR2 is SVGAGI. This CDR3 comprises 13 residues. V was cut by 5 bases and J by 7 bases, with 14 bases left in between. The CDR3 reads CASSRLIRAGYTF. DNA of the CDR3: TGTGCCAGCAGTCGCCTTATCCGAGCTGGCTACACCTTC.